This TCR beta chain was sequenced in a study of blood T cell repertoires in COVID-19. Across the whole study: T cells, B-cell-depleted T cells, or PBMCs supplied cDNA or gDNA.

Per the original methods: Nucleated cell counts were estimated from reference gene primer amplification. Some clones are missing from TCRdb's copy, which holds only in-frame ones; the method was immunoSEQ multiplex PCR. V and J calls and clone size come straight from that table; D and trimming were deduced from the DNA. The sample shows tens of thousands of clones, approximately 90% of them seen only once. Trimming pared 5 bases from V and 0 bases from J, leaving 13 bases between. The CDR3 runs to 16 residues. The germline V gene encodes CDR1 KGHDR and CDR2 SFDVKD. This clone was counted a single time.

The origin of this receptor is a young woman in a cohort sampled during active COVID-19. The gene calls are TRBV24-1 and TRBJ2-1; the D gene is possibly TRBD2 (6 bases). Sequenced input: peripheral blood. The CDR3 loop is CATSGLAPSSYNEQFF. CDR3 bases: TGTGCCACCAGTGGGCTAGCGCCTAGCTCCTACAATGAGCAGTTCTTC.